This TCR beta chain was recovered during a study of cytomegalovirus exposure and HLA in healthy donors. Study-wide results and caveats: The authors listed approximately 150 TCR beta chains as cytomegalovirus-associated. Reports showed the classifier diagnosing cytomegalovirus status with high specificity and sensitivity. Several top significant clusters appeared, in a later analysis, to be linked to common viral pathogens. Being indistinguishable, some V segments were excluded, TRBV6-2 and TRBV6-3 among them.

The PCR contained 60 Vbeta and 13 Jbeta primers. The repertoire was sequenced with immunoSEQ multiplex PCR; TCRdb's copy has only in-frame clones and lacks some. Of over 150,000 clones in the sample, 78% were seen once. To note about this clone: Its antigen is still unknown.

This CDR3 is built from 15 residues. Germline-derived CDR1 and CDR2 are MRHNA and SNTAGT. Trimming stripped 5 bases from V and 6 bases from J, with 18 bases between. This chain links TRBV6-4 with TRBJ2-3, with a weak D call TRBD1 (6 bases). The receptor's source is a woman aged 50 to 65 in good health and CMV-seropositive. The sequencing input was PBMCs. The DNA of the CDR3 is TGTGCCAGCAGTACGTGGGGGCGGGTTGAGGATACGCAGTATTTT. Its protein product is CASSTWGRVEDTQYF.